The 8 T cell receptor beta chains given below trace back to one sample, sequenced in a study of spatial heterogeneity in lung cancer. TCRdb ran MiXCR on the 5' RACE reads and lists one entry per CDR3 protein. The data show 50,000 to 60,000 distinct CDR3 sequences, roughly 7.4% seen once. Time point meaning: blood at routine non-recurrence follow-up after resection. Sequencing was performed on whole RNA extracted from tumor and nontumor lung tissue, or from frozen PBMC, and the material was left unsorted. The sequenced sample was PBMCs, obtained at follow-up. The source of these receptors is a female donor with early-stage non-small cell lung cancer.

The chain recombines TRBV18 with TRBJ1-1; D is ambiguous. Germline CDR1 and CDR2: KGHSH and LQKENI. The CDR3 contains 16 residues. Trimming left V 1 base short and J 3 bases short, with 15 bases between. The CDR3 region is CASSPRRPDGHTEAFF. Written as DNA, the CDR3 is TGTGCCAGCTCACCACGCCGGCCCGATGGCCACACTGAAGCTTTCTTT.

This clonotype was counted between two and nine times. CDR3 coding DNA: TGTGCCAGCAGAACAGGGGGCGCGAGGGACTACGAGCAGTACTTC. It is translated as CASRTGGARDYEQYF. This chain joins TRBV28 and TRBJ2-7, with 9 bases aligning to TRBD1. After removal of 6 bases from V and 3 bases from J, the junction contained 9 bases not matched to a gene. In germline, CDR1 is MDHEN, CDR2 SYDVKM. The CDR3 runs to 15 residues.

In this sample, this clonotype turned up many times. The gene calls are TRBV7-2 and TRBJ1-6; D unresolved. In germline, CDR1 is SGHTA, CDR2 FQGNSA. This CDR3 region has 15 residues. With 1 base removed from V and 8 bases from J, the gap between germline ends came to 12 bases. This CDR3 reads CASSLVGMGYSPLHF. CDR3 nucleotides: TGTGCCAGCAGCTTAGTCGGTATGGGGTATTCACCCCTCCACTTT.

V usage is TRBV2 and J usage is TRBJ2-7, with TRBD2 matching over 7 bases. This CDR3 has 11 residues. V shed 7 bases and J 4 bases; nucleotides not matched to a gene: 1. Germline-derived CDR1 and CDR2 are SNHLY and FYNNEI. This chain's CDR3 is CASTGGYEQYF. CDR3 DNA sequence: TGTGCCAGCACCGGGGGGTACGAGCAGTACTTC.

This clonotype appeared many times. The chain uses TRBV7-9 and TRBJ2-5, with 8 bases aligning to TRBD1. The CDR3 contains 15 residues. The germline V gene encodes CDR1 SEHNR and CDR2 FQNEAQ (reference sequence). Unmatched junction bases numbered 5, after V lost 4 bases and J lost 1 base. In nucleotides, the CDR3 is TGTGCCAGCAGCTCCATAGACAGGGGCCAAGAGACCCAGTACTTC. This encodes CASSSIDRGQETQYF.

This clonotype was counted between two and nine times. This rearrangement joins TRBV28 to TRBJ2-3, with D possibly matching TRBD1 (5 bases). Germline V gene sequence: CDR1 MDHEN, CDR2 SYDVKM. V lost 3 bases and J lost 4, with 11 bases in between. This CDR3 is 14 amino acids long. CDR3 nucleotides: TGTGCCAGCAGTTTGGGCAGGGTAGCAGATACGCAGTATTTT. Amino acids: CASSLGRVADTQYF.

Ten or more counts support this clonotype. The gene calls are TRBV29-1 and TRBJ1-4, with 7 bases matching TRBD1. The CDR3 contains 13 residues. After removal of 7 bases from V and 4 bases from J, the junction contained 6 bases not matched to a gene. Germline loops: CDR1 SQVTM, CDR2 ANQGSEA. The DNA for the CDR3 is TGCAGCGCAAGGGACAGAGTTAATGAAAAACTGTTTTTT. It translates to CSARDRVNEKLFF.

The sample holds many counts of this clonotype. The rearrangement links TRBV7-6 to TRBJ2-7; D ambiguous. Germline V gives CDR1 SGHVS, CDR2 FNYEAQ. Trimming removed 0 bases at V and 4 bases at J, with 13 bases between. The CDR3 runs 15 residues. The CDR3 bases are TGTGCCAGCAGCTTAGCGGTGTCGGGCTTTTACGAGCAGTACTTC. This sequence encodes CASSLAVSGFYEQYF.